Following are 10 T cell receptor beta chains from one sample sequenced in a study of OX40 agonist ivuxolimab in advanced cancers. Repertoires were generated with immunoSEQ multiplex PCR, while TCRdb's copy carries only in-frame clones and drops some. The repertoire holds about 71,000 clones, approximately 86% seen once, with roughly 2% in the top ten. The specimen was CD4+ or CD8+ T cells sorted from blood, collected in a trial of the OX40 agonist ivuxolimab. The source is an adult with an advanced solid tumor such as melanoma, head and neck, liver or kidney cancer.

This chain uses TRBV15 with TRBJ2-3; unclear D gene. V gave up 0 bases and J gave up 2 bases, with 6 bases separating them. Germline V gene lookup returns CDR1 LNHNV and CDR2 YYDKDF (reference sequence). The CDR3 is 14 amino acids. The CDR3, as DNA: TGTGCCACCAGCAGAGAAAGGAACACAGATACGCAGTATTTT. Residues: CATSRERNTDTQYF. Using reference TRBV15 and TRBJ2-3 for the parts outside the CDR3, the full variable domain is DAMVIQNPRYQVTQFGKPVTLSCSQTLNHNVMYWYQQKSSQAPKLLFHYYDKDFNNEADTPDNFQSRRPNTSFCFLDIRSPGLGDTAMYLCATSRERNTDTQYFGPGTRLTVL.

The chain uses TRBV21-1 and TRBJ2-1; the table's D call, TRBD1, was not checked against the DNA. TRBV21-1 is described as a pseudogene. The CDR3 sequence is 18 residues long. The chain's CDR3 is CASSKANLDRGAYNEQFF. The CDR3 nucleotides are TGTGCCAGCAGCAAAGCCAACTTAGACAGGGGCGCCTACAATGAGCAGTTCTTC.

CDR3 protein: CASSWTGGNQPQHF. Here the CDR3 DNA reads TGCGCCAGCAGCTGGACGGGGGGCAATCAGCCCCAGCATTTT. V gene TRBV5-1 combines with J gene TRBJ1-5, with a tentative D call TRBD1 (5 bases). V lost 3 bases and J 2 bases, leaving 9 bases between the germline ends. Germline V CDR1 and CDR2: SGHRS, YFSETQ. CDR3 length: 14 residues.

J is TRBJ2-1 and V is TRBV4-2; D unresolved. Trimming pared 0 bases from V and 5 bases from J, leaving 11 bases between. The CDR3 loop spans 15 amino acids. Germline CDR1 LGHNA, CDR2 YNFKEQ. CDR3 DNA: TGTGCCAGCAGCCAAGAAGTGTGGACCAACAATGAGCAGTTCTTC. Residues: CASSQEVWTNNEQFF.

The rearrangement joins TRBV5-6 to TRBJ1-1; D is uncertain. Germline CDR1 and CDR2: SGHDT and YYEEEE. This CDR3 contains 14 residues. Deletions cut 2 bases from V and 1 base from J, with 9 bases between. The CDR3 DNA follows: TGTGCCAGCAGCTTCGGACTCCAGAACACTGAAGCTTTCTTT. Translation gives CASSFGLQNTEAFF.

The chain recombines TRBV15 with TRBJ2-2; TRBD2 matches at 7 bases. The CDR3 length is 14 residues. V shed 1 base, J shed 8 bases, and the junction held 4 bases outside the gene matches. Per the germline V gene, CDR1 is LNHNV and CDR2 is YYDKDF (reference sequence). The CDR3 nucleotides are TGTGCCACCAGCAGAGTTGCGGGAGCGGGGGAGCTGTTTTTT. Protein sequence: CATSRVAGAGELFF.

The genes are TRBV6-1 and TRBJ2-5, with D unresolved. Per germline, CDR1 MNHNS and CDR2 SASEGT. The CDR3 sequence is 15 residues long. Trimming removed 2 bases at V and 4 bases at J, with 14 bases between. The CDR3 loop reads CASSEFPQTRETQYF. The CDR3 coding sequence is TGTGCCAGCAGTGAATTCCCGCAGACTCGAGAGACCCAGTACTTC.

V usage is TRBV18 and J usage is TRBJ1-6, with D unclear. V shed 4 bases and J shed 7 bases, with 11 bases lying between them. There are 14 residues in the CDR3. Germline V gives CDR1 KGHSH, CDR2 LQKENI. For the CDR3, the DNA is TGTGCCAGCTCACGGGATTACCAAAATTCACCCCTCCACTTT. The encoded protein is CASSRDYQNSPLHF.

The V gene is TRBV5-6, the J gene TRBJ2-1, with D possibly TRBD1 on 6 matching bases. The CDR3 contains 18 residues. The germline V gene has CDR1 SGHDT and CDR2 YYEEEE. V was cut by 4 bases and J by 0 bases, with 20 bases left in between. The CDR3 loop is CASSPKNRQGNSYNEQFF. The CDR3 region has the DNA TGTGCCAGCAGCCCAAAAAATCGGCAGGGGAACTCCTACAATGAGCAGTTCTTC. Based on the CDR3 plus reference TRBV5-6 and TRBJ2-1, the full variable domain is DAGVTQSPTHLIKTRGQQVTLRCSPKSGHDTVSWYQQALGQGPQFIFQYYEEEERQRGNFPDRFSGHQFPNYSSELNVNALLLGDSALYLCASSPKNRQGNSYNEQFFGPGTRLTVL.

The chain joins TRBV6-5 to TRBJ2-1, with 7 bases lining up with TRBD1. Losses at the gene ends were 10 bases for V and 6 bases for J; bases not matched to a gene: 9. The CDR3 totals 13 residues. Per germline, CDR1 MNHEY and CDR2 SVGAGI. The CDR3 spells CATERAGGNEQFF. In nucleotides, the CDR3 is TGTGCCACCGAGAGGGCAGGGGGCAATGAGCAGTTCTTC.